This T cell receptor beta chain was obtained from a study of T cells in women clearing cervical HPV infection. Germline V gene data show CDR1 as LNHDA and CDR2 as SQIVND (reference sequence). The CDR3 has 15 residues. Trimming cost V 3 bases and J 4 bases; bases outside gene matches: 3. Turning to this clone: The CDR3 extends 3 residues past the end of the read, so its final part is completed from the germline J gene.

MY09/MY11 PCR detected cervical HPV DNA; dot-blot assigned genotypes. Only in-frame clones appear in the TCRdb table, and some are missing; sequencing was by immunoSEQ multiplex PCR. The record lists fewer than 25,000 clones, of which the ten most abundant hold about 16%. The TCR comes from a woman between 18 and 70 years old with a cervical HPV16 infection that either progressed to CIN3+ or cleared (not recorded which). Source material: blood buffy coat. This chain links TRBV19 with TRBJ1-2, with 12 bases lining up with TRBD1. Partial CDR3 DNA: TGTGCCAGTAGTATGGGGACAGGGGGCATCTATGGC. This gives the protein CASSMGTGGIYG. The complete CDR3 reads CASSMGTGGIYGYTF.